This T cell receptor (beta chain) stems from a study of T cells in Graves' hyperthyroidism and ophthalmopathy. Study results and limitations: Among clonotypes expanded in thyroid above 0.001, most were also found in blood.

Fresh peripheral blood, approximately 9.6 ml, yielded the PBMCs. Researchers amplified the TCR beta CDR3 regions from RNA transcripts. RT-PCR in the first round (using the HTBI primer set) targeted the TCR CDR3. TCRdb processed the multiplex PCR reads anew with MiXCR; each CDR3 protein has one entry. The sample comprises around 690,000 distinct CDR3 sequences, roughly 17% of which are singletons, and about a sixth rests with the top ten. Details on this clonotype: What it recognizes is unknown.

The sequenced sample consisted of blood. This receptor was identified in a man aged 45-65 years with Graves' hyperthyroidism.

The CDR3 spells CASTSGRASGADTQYF. As DNA, the CDR3 is TGTGCCAGCACTTCTGGGAGGGCTAGCGGGGCAGATACGCAGTATTTT. The chain joins TRBV6-2 or TRBV6-3 to TRBJ2-3, with 9 bases that match TRBD2. Unmatched junction bases numbered 12, after V lost 7 bases and J lost 4 bases. Germline lookup yields CDR1 MNHEY and CDR2 SVGEGT. CDR3 length: 16 amino acids.